The 30 T cell receptor beta chains below were found in one sample sequenced in a study of T-cell reconstitution after alpha-beta-depleted transplantation in children. Unique molecular identifiers featured in how the TCRbeta library was prepared. Using its own MiXCR run on the PCR reads, TCRdb lists one record per CDR3 protein. The data contain just under 350,000 distinct CDR3 sequences, about 16% of them singletons. Sequenced here: PBMCs, mostly from graft donor cells, sampled 360 days after TCRalphabeta/CD19-depleted stem cell transplant. The receptor source for this set is a male patient aged 2 to 10 who had a stem cell transplant for acute lymphoblastic leukemia, so the T cells may come from the graft donor.

Concerning this clonotype itself: This may stem from a read error, because a much larger clone lies one nucleotide away. CDR3 protein: CASSLEAGGRDTQNF. For the CDR3, the DNA is TGCGCCAGCAGCTTGGAAGCGGGCGGGCGGGATACGCAGAATTTT. V and J are TRBV5-1 and TRBJ2-3, with a tentative D call TRBD2 (6 bases). Germline-derived CDR1 and CDR2 are SGHRS and YFSETQ. The CDR3 is made up of 15 amino acids.

This clonotype was seen many times. The chain uses TRBV4-3 and TRBJ2-3; the match to TRBD2 covers 9 bases. The CDR3 length is 17 residues. After removal of 0 bases from V and 2 bases from J, the junction contained 6 bases not matched to a gene. The V gene's germline CDR1 is LGHNA and CDR2 YSLEER. CDR3 sequence (DNA): TGCGCCAGCAGCCAAGATCCCCTAGCGGGACCCACAGATACGCAGTATTTT. Its translation: CASSQDPLAGPTDTQYF.

This clonotype came up many times. V and J are TRBV12-3 or TRBV12-4 and TRBJ2-2; 7 nucleotides match TRBD1. This CDR3 has 14 amino acids. The junction had 8 bases not matched to a gene; V was cut back by 6 bases and J by 7 bases. CDR3 nucleotides: TGTGCCAGCAGGACCACAGGGGCCGGCGGGGAGCTGTTTTTT. It encodes CASRTTGAGGELFF.

The chain joins TRBV4-2 to TRBJ2-5; no definite D call. CDR3 size: 16 residues. V dropped 0 bases and J dropped 3 bases, with 14 bases sitting between them. Germline V gene sequence: CDR1 LGHNA, CDR2 YNFKEQ. The CDR3, as DNA: TGTGCCAGCAGCCAAGATCATTCGCGAGGCGAAGAGACCCAGTACTTC. Protein product: CASSQDHSRGEETQYF.

This clonotype was detected many times. CDR3 nucleotides: TGTGCCAGCAGCTCGACAGGGTTGCGCACAGATACGCAGTATTTT. The encoded protein is CASSSTGLRTDTQYF. The V gene is TRBV7-2, the J gene TRBJ2-3; 7 bases map to TRBD1. V lost 4 bases and J lost 1; bases outside the gene matches: 5. The germline CDR1 and CDR2 sequences are SGHTA and FQGNSA. CDR3 length equals 15 residues.

This clonotype was observed a handful of times. The chain is built from TRBV5-6 and TRBJ2-5, with TRBD2 matching 12 bases. Looked up from germline, CDR1 is SGHDT and CDR2 is YYEEEE. The CDR3 totals 18 residues. V trimming: 0 bases; J trimming: 2 bases; junction bases outside the gene matches: 8. The CDR3 sequence is CASSLGTSGTPTQETQYF. In DNA form, the CDR3 reads TGTGCCAGCAGCTTGGGGACTAGCGGGACACCAACACAAGAGACCCAGTACTTC.

The chain combines TRBV6-5 with TRBJ2-7, with TRBD1 matching over 9 bases. CDR1 is MNHEY and CDR2 is SVGAGI in the germline V gene. The CDR3 length is 15 residues. V lost 4 bases to trimming and J lost 2 bases; unmatched junction nucleotides: 6. The CDR3 DNA follows: TGTGCCAGCAGTTCCCCCGGGACAGGGCCCTACGAGCAGTACTTC. Residues: CASSSPGTGPYEQYF.

This clonotype was observed a handful of times. The rearrangement links TRBV7-8 to TRBJ1-2; D unresolved. There are 14 residues in the CDR3. The V and J ends lost 0 bases and 5 bases respectively, with 10 bases between them. From germline, CDR1 is SGHVS and CDR2 FQNEAQ. The CDR3 protein is CASSLAAVEYGYTF. The DNA for the CDR3 is TGTGCCAGCAGCTTAGCGGCAGTTGAGTATGGCTACACCTTC.

The V and J genes are TRBV5-1 and TRBJ2-5, with D possibly called TRBD1 or TRBD2 (5 bases each). The CDR3 is 15 residues long. With 0 bases removed from V and 3 bases from J, the gap between germline ends came to 12 bases. Germline values: CDR1 SGHRS, CDR2 YFSETQ. Here the CDR3 reads CASSLGGRKEETQYF. For the CDR3, the DNA is TGCGCCAGCAGCTTGGGGGGACGGAAAGAAGAGACCCAGTACTTC.

This clonotype appeared many times. The chain is built from TRBV2 and TRBJ2-3; D call uncertain. The germline V gene has CDR1 SNHLY and CDR2 FYNNEI. V was clipped by 7 bases and J by 0 bases, with 11 bases between them. The CDR3 runs to 14 residues. This chain's CDR3 is CASTQPSSTDTQYF. DNA of the CDR3: TGTGCCAGCACACAGCCTTCTAGCACAGATACGCAGTATTTT.

The CDR3 nucleotides are TGCGCCAGCAGCCAAGGCCACAGGGGGCGGGAGACCCAGTACTTC. It codes for CASSQGHRGRETQYF. The chain combines TRBV4-3 with TRBJ2-5; 9 bases fit TRBD1. Germline trimming cut 1 base from V and 5 bases from J; bases unmatched to any gene: 5. CDR1 is LGHNA, CDR2 YSLEER, per germline. The CDR3 runs 15 residues.

This chain joins TRBV11-3 and TRBJ2-7, with a weak D call TRBD2 (6 bases). CDR1 SGHNT and CDR2 YENEEA come from the germline V gene. The CDR3 totals 16 residues. Trimming pared 5 bases from V and 4 bases from J, leaving 21 bases between. CDR3 amino acids: CASSPSYRESGYEQYF. The CDR3 nucleotides read TGTGCCAGCAGCCCATCTTATCGGGAGAGTGGGTACGAGCAGTACTTC.

This clonotype was observed at least ten times. The genes are TRBV9 and TRBJ2-2, with TRBD2 identical over 7 bases. The germline CDR1 and CDR2 sequences are SGDLS and YYNGEE. This CDR3 comprises 15 residues. V was clipped by 1 base and J by 3 bases; unmatched bases: 3. The CDR3 nucleotides are TGTGCCAGCAGCGTATTTGCGGGAGACACCGGGGAGCTGTTTTTT. This gives the protein CASSVFAGDTGELFF.

This clonotype was recorded at least ten times. The rearrangement uses TRBV6-5 and TRBJ2-3; 8 bases align to TRBD2. Trimming cost V 4 bases and J 6 bases; bases outside gene matches: 15. CDR1 and CDR2 (germline): MNHEY, SVGAGI. The CDR3 runs 17 residues. The CDR3 loop is CASSLSPPAGAIDTQYF. As DNA, the CDR3 is TGTGCCAGCAGTTTATCCCCCCCAGCGGGAGCAATCGATACGCAGTATTTT.

At least ten counts were recorded for this clonotype. The chain is built from TRBV4-2 and TRBJ2-1; the D is unclear. CDR3 length equals 16 residues. Trimming shortened V by 2 bases and J by 0 bases, and 11 bases separated the two germline ends. The germline gives CDR1 LGHNA, CDR2 YNFKEQ. The CDR3 DNA reads TGTGCCAGCAGCCAATCTACGGCGTACTCCTACAATGAGCAGTTCTTC. Translated, it gives CASSQSTAYSYNEQFF.

This clonotype was counted between two and nine times. The genes are TRBV7-9 and TRBJ1-1; TRBD1 matches at 7 bases. The V gene end was trimmed by 8 bases and the J gene end by 4 bases; junction bases not matched to a gene: 7. Germline loops: CDR1 SEHNR, CDR2 FQNEAQ (reference sequence). CDR3 length: 13 amino acids. CDR3 region: CASARQGGTEAFF. The CDR3 coding sequence is TGTGCCAGCGCGAGGCAGGGGGGCACTGAAGCTTTCTTT.

The V call is TRBV10-3, the J call TRBJ1-1; D perhaps matches TRBD1 (5 bases). Germline-derived CDR1 and CDR2 are ENHRY and SYGVKD. This CDR3 is 13 amino acids long. The V and J ends lost 8 bases and 3 bases respectively, with 13 bases between them. The CDR3 DNA sequence: TGTGCCATCTCTATGGGGGATGACACTGAAGCTTTCTTT. Translated, it gives CAISMGDDTEAFF.

This clonotype was counted at least ten times. The chain recombines TRBV7-9 with TRBJ2-2; no firm D call. The CDR3 has 13 amino acids. CDR1 and CDR2 from the germline V gene are SEHNR and FQNEAQ (reference sequence). Trimming took off 3 bases at V and 5 bases at J, with 7 bases between the two ends. CDR3 sequence: CASSFGSTGELFF. For the CDR3, the DNA is TGTGCCAGCAGCTTCGGGTCGACCGGGGAGCTGTTTTTT.

This clonotype was detected a few times. This chain uses TRBV6-5 with TRBJ1-4, with 9 bases identical to TRBD1. CDR1 MNHEY and CDR2 SVGAGI come from the germline V gene. This CDR3 has 15 residues. After removal of 4 bases from V and 8 bases from J, the junction contained 8 bases not matched to a gene. The CDR3: CASSSQQGAVEKLFF. For the CDR3, the DNA is TGTGCCAGCAGTTCCCAACAGGGGGCGGTGGAAAAACTGTTTTTT.

The chain links TRBV20-1 to TRBJ2-5, with D tentatively TRBD2 (5 bases). The CDR3 length is 11 residues. The germline V gene encodes CDR1 DFQATT and CDR2 SNEGSKA (reference sequence). Trimming stripped 3 bases from V and 3 bases from J, with 5 bases between. The CDR3 region is CSASGEETQYF. As DNA, the CDR3 is TGCAGTGCTAGCGGGGAAGAGACCCAGTACTTC.

This clonotype was detected many times. V and J are TRBV4-3 and TRBJ1-3; D might be TRBD1 (5 bases). The CDR3 consists of 15 residues. The germline V and J ends were trimmed by 2 bases and 0 bases, with 8 bases remaining between them. Germline V gene lookup returns CDR1 LGHNA and CDR2 YSLEER. DNA for the CDR3: TGCGCCAGCAGCCAAAACGGGGCCTCTGGAAACACCATATATTTT. Translation: CASSQNGASGNTIYF.

V gene TRBV3-1 combines with J gene TRBJ1-1, with a possible D match to TRBD1 (5 bases). The CDR3 extends over 12 amino acids. The germline V gene has CDR1 LGHDT and CDR2 YNNKEL (reference sequence). Deletions cut 3 bases from V and 8 bases from J, with 10 bases between. CDR3 amino acids: CASSHDEGEAFF. The CDR3, as DNA: TGTGCCAGCAGCCACGATGAGGGGGAAGCTTTCTTT. Full variable domain (outside the CDR3, taken from reference TRBV3-1 and TRBJ1-1): DTAVSQTPKYLVTQMGNDKSIKCEQNLGHDTMYWYKQDSKKFLKIMFSYNNKELIINETVPNRFSPKSPDKAHLNLHINSLELGDSAVYFCASSHDEGEAFFGQGTRLTVV.

CDR3 nucleotide sequence: TGCAGCGTTGAGGGGGGGCCCGGGGAGCTGTTTTTT. This codes for CSVEGGPGELFF. The chain has TRBV29-1 and TRBJ2-2, with D perhaps TRBD2 (7 bases). Germline V CDR1 and CDR2: SQVTM, ANQGSEA. The V gene lost 3 bases and the J gene lost 6 bases, with 8 bases spanning the gap. The length of the CDR3 is 12 residues.

V is TRBV5-1 and J is TRBJ2-1; D ambiguous. CDR1 and CDR2 (germline): SGHRS, YFSETQ. CDR3 length: 14 amino acids. Trimming shortened V by 6 bases and J by 3 bases, and 13 bases separated the two germline ends. The CDR3 DNA reads as TGCGCCAGCACCCCCGACTCATACTACAATGAGCAGTTCTTC. Translated, it gives CASTPDSYYNEQFF.

V and J are TRBV21-1 and TRBJ1-3. TRBV21-1 is given as a pseudogene. The CDR3 consists of 18 residues. The CDR3 here is CASSNRALVTHSGNTIYF. CDR3 sequence (DNA): TGTGCCAGCAGCAACCGTGCCCTCGTCACCCACTCTGGAAACACCATATATTTT.

The CDR3 nucleotides read TGTGCCAGCAGCTCCACTAGCGGGAGGGCCTTCCGTTATCGAGATACGCAGTATTTT. It encodes CASSSTSGRAFRYRDTQYF. V and J are TRBV11-1 and TRBJ2-3; 13 bases agree with TRBD2. The ends lost 4 bases at V and 5 bases at J; junction bases unmatched: 15. Germline loops: CDR1 SGHAT, CDR2 FQDESV (reference sequence). The CDR3 contains 19 residues.

This clonotype was detected many times. This sequence joins TRBV4-3 and TRBJ1-2; D remains ambiguous. Germline CDR1 and CDR2: LGHNA and YSLEER. The CDR3 contains 14 residues. Trimming pared 2 bases from V and 4 bases from J, leaving 11 bases between. The CDR3 bases are TGCGCCAGCAGCCAAAGTTTCCCCGTCTATGGCTACACCTTC. Its protein is CASSQSFPVYGYTF.

This clonotype was observed a handful of times. V gene TRBV4-3 combines with J gene TRBJ2-3; 11 positions match TRBD2. Trimming took 1 base from V and 5 from J; bases not matched to a gene: 8. The CDR3 totals 17 residues. Per germline, CDR1 LGHNA and CDR2 YSLEER. The CDR3 DNA reads as TGCGCCAGCAGCCAAGGTCTCCTAGCGGGAGGAGGAGATACGCAGTATTTT. The encoded protein is CASSQGLLAGGGDTQYF.

This clonotype was found a few times. The gene calls are TRBV12-3 or TRBV12-4 and TRBJ2-7; D is ambiguous. The CDR3 is 11 amino acids. Trimming shortened V by 10 bases and J by 5 bases, and 12 bases separated the two germline ends. The CDR3 nucleotides read TGTGCCAAACCCCCAAGGGACGAGCAGTACTTC. Translated, it gives CAKPPRDEQYF.

The rearrangement links TRBV18 to TRBJ2-7; TRBD2 aligns across 11 bases. V lost 4 bases and J lost 4; bases outside the gene matches: 6. This CDR3 is 15 amino acids long. The germline V gene encodes CDR1 KGHSH and CDR2 LQKENI. Here the CDR3 DNA reads TGTGCCAGCTCACGACGACTAGCGGGATCGTACGAGCAGTACTTC. This encodes CASSRRLAGSYEQYF.